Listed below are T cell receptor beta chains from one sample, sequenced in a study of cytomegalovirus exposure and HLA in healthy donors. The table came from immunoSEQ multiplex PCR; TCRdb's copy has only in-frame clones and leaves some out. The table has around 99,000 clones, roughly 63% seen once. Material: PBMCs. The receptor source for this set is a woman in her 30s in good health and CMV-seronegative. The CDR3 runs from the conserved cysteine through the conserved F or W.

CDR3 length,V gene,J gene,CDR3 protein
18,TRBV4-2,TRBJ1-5,CASSQDRGSGSGNQPQHF
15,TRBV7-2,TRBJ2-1,CASSPGTSGIDEQFF
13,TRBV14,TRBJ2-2,CASRRTETGELFF
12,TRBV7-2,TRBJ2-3,CASQGSTDTQYF
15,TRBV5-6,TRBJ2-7,CASSLGQTGLYEQYF
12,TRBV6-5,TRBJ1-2,CASRADRERYTF
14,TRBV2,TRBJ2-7,CASRLSGHAYEQYF
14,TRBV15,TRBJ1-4,CATSRDRFNEKLFF
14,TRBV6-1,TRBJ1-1,CASSVTDRGLEAFF
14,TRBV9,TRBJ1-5,CASSVATGDQPQHF
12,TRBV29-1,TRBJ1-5,CSVDEGSQPQHF
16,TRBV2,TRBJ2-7,CASLRGASGSSYEQYF
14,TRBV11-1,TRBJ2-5,CASSLGDRLGTQYF
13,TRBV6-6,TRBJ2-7,CASTSRGYYEQYF
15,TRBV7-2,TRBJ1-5,CASSLEARRSQPQHF
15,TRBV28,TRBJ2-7,CASSPRGSGSNKQYF
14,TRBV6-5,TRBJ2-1,CASNRLGTYNEQFF
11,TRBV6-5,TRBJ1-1,CASSYSYQAFF
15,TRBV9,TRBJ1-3,CASTPGHSSGNTIYF
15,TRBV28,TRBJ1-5,CASLDWGGGNQPQHF
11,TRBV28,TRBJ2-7,CASSLSREQYF
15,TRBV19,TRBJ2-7,CASRLGSGPAYEQYF
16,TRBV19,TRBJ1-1,CASKTTGLGVNTEAFF
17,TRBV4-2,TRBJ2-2,CASSQGTSGRNTGELFF
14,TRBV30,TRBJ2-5,CAWSVLRIQETQYF
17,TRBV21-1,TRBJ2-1,CASSSSSGGPLGDEQFF
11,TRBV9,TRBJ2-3,CASSAGETQYF
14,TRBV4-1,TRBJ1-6,CASSQEGTGSPLHF
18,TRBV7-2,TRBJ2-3,CASSLAPVAGGPTDTQYF
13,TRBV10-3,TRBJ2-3,CAIGSQAADTQYF
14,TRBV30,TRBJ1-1,CAWSVSGQGVGAFF
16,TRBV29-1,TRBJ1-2,CSVEEGTGAEPYGYTF
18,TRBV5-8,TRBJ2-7,CASSFNVGTGTVSYEQYF
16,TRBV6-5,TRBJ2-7,CASSYSRLAGGGEQYF
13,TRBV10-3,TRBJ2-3,CATLAAGTDTQYF
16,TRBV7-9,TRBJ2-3,CASSLALADLTDTQYF
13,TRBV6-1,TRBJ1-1,CASSESFVTEAFF
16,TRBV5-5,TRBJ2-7,CASSLERTAPLREQYF
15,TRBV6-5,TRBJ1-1,CASKLWREGDTEAFF
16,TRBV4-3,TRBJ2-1,CASSQAVQGGYNEQFF
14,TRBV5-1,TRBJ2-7,CASSLAGGSYEQYF
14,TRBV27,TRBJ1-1,CASTPGQGNTEAFF
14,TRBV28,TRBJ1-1,CASSFPVRGTEAFF
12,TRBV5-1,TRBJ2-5,CASREPQETQYF
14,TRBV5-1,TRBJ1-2,CASSEPGQHYGYTF
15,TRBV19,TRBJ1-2,CASRTPGQGNYGYTF
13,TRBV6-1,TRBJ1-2,CASSVGVDYGYTF
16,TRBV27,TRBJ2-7,CASSQWGSGRIYEQYF
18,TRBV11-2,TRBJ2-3,CASNFGTGDRSRTDTQYF
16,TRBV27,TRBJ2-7,CASSLSGTHEVGQQYF
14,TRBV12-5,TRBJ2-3,CASGSQEGANTQYF
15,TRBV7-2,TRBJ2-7,CASSFSGTSYYEQYF
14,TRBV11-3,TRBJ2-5,CASSQGQGKETQYF